Listed here is a single T cell receptor (beta chain). The entry originates in a study of blood T cell repertoires in COVID-19. Study-level information: Sites in the United States, Italy and Spain provided acute and convalescent COVID-19 samples.

In the original processing: Amplified reference gene primers provided the basis for estimating nucleated cell counts. Some clones are missing from TCRdb's copy, which holds only in-frame ones; the method was immunoSEQ multiplex PCR. V and J calls and clone size are copied from that table; D and trimming were computed from the DNA. The sample includes under 65,000 clones, 80% to 90% of them seen just once. This CDR3 is built from 15 residues. CDR1 LNHNV and CDR2 YYDKDF come from the germline V gene (reference sequence). The trim removed 3 bases at V and 4 bases at J, leaving 8 bases unmatched. The gene calls are TRBV15 and TRBJ1-1, with 7 bases aligning to TRBD1. The sequenced sample consisted of peripheral blood. This receptor was taken from a woman in her sixties or seventies with COVID-19, enrolled during active disease. The CDR3 reads CATSRGGQSGTEAFF. The CDR3 DNA reads as TGTGCCACCAGCAGGGGGGGACAGTCGGGCACTGAAGCTTTCTTT. The full variable domain, in which reference TRBV15 and TRBJ1-1 provide the parts outside the CDR3, is DAMVIQNPRYQVTQFGKPVTLSCSQTLNHNVMYWYQQKSSQAPKLLFHYYDKDFNNEADTPDNFQSRRPNTSFCFLDIRSPGLGDTAMYLCATSRGGQSGTEAFFGQGTRLTVV.